Following are 26 T cell receptor beta chains from one sample sequenced in a study of blood T cells in healthy people across ages. Then a second PCR, running about 7 to 11 cycles, was carried out with a sample-barcoded 5' primer and a J-beta primer mix. MiXCR, run by TCRdb on the 5' RACE reads, gives a single entry per CDR3 protein. The data show 1,100,000 or so distinct CDR3 sequences, roughly 45% seen once. Material: blood. These receptors all stem from a woman aged 60-75 years in good health.

The chain carries TRBV20-1 and TRBJ2-7; maybe TRBD1 (6 bases). Trimming pared 5 bases from V and 8 bases from J, leaving 16 bases between. The CDR3 runs to 12 residues. Germline V gene sequence: CDR1 DFQATT, CDR2 SNEGSKA (reference sequence). The CDR3 sequence is CSAGRIQGQQYF. In DNA form, the CDR3 reads TGCAGTGCTGGACGGATACAGGGTCAGCAGTACTTC.

This clonotype has a handful of counts. The chain is built from TRBV10-3 and TRBJ1-1; 7 bases match TRBD1. CDR1 ENHRY and CDR2 SYGVKD come from the germline V gene. This CDR3 has 16 residues. V was clipped by 7 bases and J by 1 base; unmatched bases: 12. The CDR3 sequence: CAITQRTGDANTEAFF. The CDR3 DNA sequence: TGTGCCATCACCCAACGGACAGGAGATGCGAACACTGAAGCTTTCTTT.

This clonotype was found a few times. No DNA is shown, since the ends of the CDR3 on it are uncertain; the CDR3 is the one TCRdb lists. The chain couples TRBV23-1 to TRBJ2-6. TRBV23-1 is filed as an ORF, its function uncertain. Ends included, the CDR3 has 15 residues. The CDR3 here is CASSTSNSGANVLTF.

This chain links TRBV2 with TRBJ2-1, with TRBD2 as a possible D gene (6 bases). This CDR3 region has 12 residues. Trimming shortened V by 4 bases and J by 10 bases, and 11 bases separated the two germline ends. Germline loops: CDR1 SNHLY, CDR2 FYNNEI. This chain's CDR3 is CASSGTLAEQFF. Written as DNA, the CDR3 is TGTGCCAGCAGTGGTACCCTAGCGGAGCAGTTCTTC. Based on the CDR3 plus reference TRBV2 and TRBJ2-1, the full variable domain is EPEVTQTPSHQVTQMGQEVILRCVPISNHLYFYWYRQILGQKVEFLVSFYNNEISEKSEIFDDQFSVERPDGSNFTLKIRSTKLEDSAMYFCASSGTLAEQFFGPGTRLTVL.

The chain uses TRBV5-6 and TRBJ2-5; D gene unclear. The DNA end is more similar to TRBJ2-7, so the J call may be wrong. This CDR3 comprises 13 residues. Germline-derived CDR1 and CDR2 are SGHDT and YYEEEE. The DNA for the CDR3 is TGTGCCAGCAGCTTGTACGGTCTCATCGAGCAGTACTTC. Translating gives CASSLYGLIEQYF.

V usage is TRBV3-1 and J usage is TRBJ2-2; a weak D match, TRBD2 (5 bases). The CDR3 sequence is 15 residues long. Trimming removed 2 bases from V and 0 bases from J, with 7 bases in between. CDR1 is LGHDT and CDR2 is YNNKEL in the germline V gene (reference sequence). The CDR3 here is CASSQSGTNTGELFF. CDR3 coding DNA: TGTGCCAGCAGCCAAAGCGGAACGAACACCGGGGAGCTGTTTTTT.

This clonotype was detected a few times. The V and J genes are TRBV14 and TRBJ2-7, with D possibly matching TRBD2 (5 bases). Between the trimmed V and J ends, which lost 1 base and 3 bases, there was a span of 13 bases. CDR3 size: 15 residues. CDR1 and CDR2 (germline): SGHDN, FVKESK. CDR3 residues: CASSQGPGKNYEQYF. The DNA of the CDR3 is TGTGCCAGCAGCCAAGGTCCCGGGAAGAACTACGAGCAGTACTTC.

The CDR3, as DNA: TGTGCCAGCAGTGAAGTAGGGGTAACTTCACCCCTCCACTTT. Translation gives CASSEVGVTSPLHF. The gene calls are TRBV6-1 and TRBJ1-6; TRBD1 is a possible D gene (5 bases). CDR3 length: 14 amino acids. Germline CDR1 MNHNS, CDR2 SASEGT. V gave up 1 base and J gave up 9 bases, with 10 bases separating them.

This clonotype was observed a handful of times. The V call is TRBV9, the J call TRBJ2-3, with 8 bases identical to TRBD2. The CDR3 sequence is 19 residues long. J lost 0 bases, V lost 4 bases, and 16 bases had no gene match. Germline V CDR1 and CDR2: SGDLS, YYNGEE. CDR3 region: CASSPRGGRLGGSTDTQYF. CDR3 nucleotide sequence: TGTGCCAGCAGCCCCAGGGGCGGGAGGCTAGGGGGTAGCACAGATACGCAGTATTTT. The full variable domain, in which reference TRBV9 and TRBJ2-3 provide the parts outside the CDR3, is DSGVTQTPKHLITATGQRVTLRCSPRSGDLSVYWYQQSLDQGLQFLIQYYNGEERAKGNILERFSAQQFPDLHSELNLSSLELGDSALYFCASSPRGGRLGGSTDTQYFGPGTRLTVL.

This clonotype occurred a few times. This chain links TRBV6-6 with TRBJ1-6, with 7 positions matching TRBD1. Looked up from germline, CDR1 is MNHNY and CDR2 is SVGAGI (reference sequence). This CDR3 comprises 16 residues. V shed 2 bases, J shed 8 bases, and the junction held 9 bases outside the gene matches. The CDR3: CASSYPRGRGDSPLHF. The DNA of the CDR3 is TGTGCCAGCAGTTACCCCAGGGGGAGAGGGGATTCACCCCTCCACTTT.

The chain has TRBV14 and TRBJ2-5, with D possibly matching TRBD2 (6 bases). This CDR3 contains 20 residues. The germline gives CDR1 SGHDN, CDR2 FVKESK. V was clipped by 3 bases and J by 0 bases, with 26 bases between them. CDR3 loop: CASSHLWGSGPTRYQETQYF. CDR3 bases: TGTGCCAGCAGCCACCTCTGGGGTAGCGGCCCTACACGGTACCAAGAGACCCAGTACTTC.

In its sample, this clonotype was seen a few times. The J gene is TRBJ2-5, the V gene TRBV6-6; TRBD1 matches 8 bases. TRBJ2-7 explains the end of the DNA better; the J call may be wrong. Germline V CDR1 and CDR2: MNHNY, SVGAGI (reference sequence). CDR3 length: 15 amino acids. DNA for the CDR3: TGTGCCAGCAGTGCTTCCGGACAGGGAAGACGCGAGCAGTACTTC. It specifies CASSASGQGRREQYF.

This clonotype has only a few counts. J is TRBJ2-5 and V is TRBV5-4; TRBD2 aligns across 7 bases. Germline CDR1 is SGHNT and CDR2 is YYREEE (reference sequence). Trimming removed 4 bases from V and 1 base from J; junction bases left unmatched: 4. This CDR3 has 14 residues. CDR3 residues: CASSPRESQETQYF. CDR3 coding DNA: TGTGCCAGCAGCCCGCGGGAGAGCCAAGAGACCCAGTACTTC.

The chain has TRBV12-3 or TRBV12-4 and TRBJ1-5, with TRBD1 identical over 7 bases. V shed 7 bases and J 9 bases; nucleotides not matched to a gene: 18. The CDR3 has 16 amino acids. CDR3 DNA: TGTGCCAGCACCTATCCGCTCGGACAGGTCCTTGGGCCCCAGCATTTT. Protein sequence: CASTYPLGQVLGPQHF.

With respect to this clonotype: One end of the junction varies from germline; a read error may be responsible. The chain carries TRBV4-1 and TRBJ2-5; D is uncertain. The CDR3 totals 13 residues. Germline CDR1 reads MGHRA; CDR2 reads YSYEKL. CDR3 DNA sequence: TGCGCCAGCGGCCAAGGCCCAGGAATGGAGCAGTACTTC. Translation: CASGQGPGMEQYF.

The genes are TRBV2 and TRBJ2-2, with D perhaps matching TRBD1 (6 bases). This CDR3 is 14 amino acids long. Per germline, CDR1 SNHLY and CDR2 FYNNEI. V lost 2 bases, J lost 3 bases, and 7 bases lay in between. The CDR3 nucleotides are TGTGCCAGCAGTGAACAGGGGTACACCGGGGAGCTGTTTTTT. It encodes CASSEQGYTGELFF.

V usage is TRBV5-6 and J usage is TRBJ1-2, with D unclear. V lost 5 bases and J 8 bases, leaving 22 bases between the germline ends. This CDR3 contains 15 residues. Germline lookup yields CDR1 SGHDT and CDR2 YYEEEE. The CDR3 region has the DNA TGTGCCAGCAGTCCAACGCCAGAGGGTTCTTACGGCTACACCTTC. Translated, it gives CASSPTPEGSYGYTF.

This clonotype was counted a few times. J is TRBJ2-1 and V is TRBV10-3; TRBD2 matches 8 bases. V lost 9 bases to trimming and J lost 5 bases; unmatched junction nucleotides: 6. This CDR3 is built from 13 residues. Per the germline V gene, CDR1 is ENHRY and CDR2 is SYGVKD. The CDR3 loop reads CAILAGGNNEQFF. The CDR3 DNA sequence: TGTGCCATATTGGCGGGAGGAAACAATGAGCAGTTCTTC.

The chain has TRBV6-5 and TRBJ2-5; a possible D gene is TRBD2 (6 bases). This CDR3 spans 13 amino acids. Germline V gene sequence: CDR1 MNHEY, CDR2 SVGAGI. Trimming took 4 bases from V and 5 from J, leaving 11 bases between them. CDR3 in amino acids: CASSLPGVETQYF. The CDR3 DNA follows: TGTGCCAGCAGTTTACCGGGGGTCGAGACCCAGTACTTC.

Here the CDR3 reads CASSPLRGSYNEQFF. CDR3 in DNA: TGTGCCAGCTCACCACTTAGGGGATCATACAATGAGCAGTTCTTC. The rearrangement joins TRBV18 to TRBJ2-1, with D perhaps matching TRBD1 (5 bases). CDR1 KGHSH and CDR2 LQKENI come from the germline V gene. Trimming left V 1 base short and J 4 bases short, with 11 bases between. CDR3 length: 15 amino acids.

This clonotype was observed a few times. The chain links TRBV11-2 to TRBJ1-4, with D unresolved. CDR1 SGHAT and CDR2 FQNNGV come from the germline V gene. This CDR3 region has 15 residues. Trimming left V 7 bases short and J 0 bases short, with 12 bases between. CDR3 sequence: CASTLRGTTNEKLFF. Written as DNA, the CDR3 is TGTGCCAGCACACTGCGGGGTACAACTAATGAAAAACTGTTTTTT.

The chain has TRBV30 and TRBJ2-2; 9 bases line up with TRBD2. The trim removed 5 bases at V and 2 bases at J, leaving 6 bases unmatched. There are 15 residues in the CDR3. Per germline, CDR1 GTSNPN and CDR2 SVGIG (reference sequence). The DNA for the CDR3 is TGTGCCTGGGCCACTAGCGGGCTCAACACCGGGGAGCTGTTTTTT. It specifies CAWATSGLNTGELFF.

This clonotype showed up just a few times. The chain combines TRBV7-2 with TRBJ2-7, with D hard to call. Germline V lookup: CDR1 SGHTA, CDR2 FQGNSA. Between the trimmed V and J ends, which lost 1 base and 0 bases, there was a span of 10 bases. This CDR3 is built from 15 residues. CDR3 residues: CASSLVSRSSYEQYF. The CDR3 DNA follows: TGTGCCAGCAGCTTAGTTAGCAGAAGCTCCTACGAGCAGTACTTC.

This clonotype has just a few counts. The chain is built from TRBV4-2 and TRBJ2-1; unclear D gene. Germline V gene data show CDR1 as LGHNA and CDR2 as YNFKEQ. This CDR3 comprises 15 residues. V lost 1 base to trimming and J lost 6 bases, with 13 bases between them. The CDR3 sequence is CASSQGTGSPNEQFF. As DNA, the CDR3 is TGTGCCAGCAGCCAAGGGACGGGCAGTCCCAATGAGCAGTTCTTC.

This chain uses TRBV24-1 with TRBJ2-6; D is ambiguous. V lost 4 bases and J 0 bases, leaving 12 bases between the germline ends. The CDR3 runs 17 residues. Looked up from germline, CDR1 is KGHDR and CDR2 is SFDVKD. CDR3 nucleotides: TGTGCCACCAGTGACCCGGACGTTTACTCTGGGGCCAACGTCCTGACTTTC. It yields the protein CATSDPDVYSGANVLTF.

In the case of this clonotype: With a much larger clone just one base away, this may be a read error. The J gene is TRBJ2-1, the V gene TRBV20-1, with a possible D match to TRBD2 (6 bases). The V gene's germline CDR1 is DFQATT and CDR2 SNEGSKA (reference sequence). CDR3 size: 13 residues. The CDR3 DNA sequence: TGCAGTGCCGATAGACTAGATGGGGGTGAGCTGTTCTTC. Translating gives CSADRLDGGELFF.